One sample yielded the 9 T cell receptor beta chains listed below, sequenced in a study of cytomegalovirus exposure and HLA in healthy donors. This PCR relied on a set of 60 Vbeta primers and 13 Jbeta primers. Using immunoSEQ multiplex PCR, the repertoire was profiled, and TCRdb retains in-frame clones only, with some absent. The table includes approximately 90,000 clones, approximately 77% detected once. Input material: PBMCs. These receptors were collected from a woman in her forties in good health and CMV-seronegative.

This clone was counted only a few times. The V and J genes are TRBV7-8 and TRBJ1-2, with no clear D. The CDR3 contains 12 residues. The germline gives CDR1 SGHVS, CDR2 FQNEAQ. The V end lost 6 bases, the J end lost 2 bases, and 7 bases lay between the germline ends. CDR3 in amino acids: CASSQRNYGYTF. CDR3 DNA sequence: TGTGCCAGCAGTCAGCGGAACTATGGCTACACCTTC.

The genes are TRBV6-1 and TRBJ1-2; weak D call: TRBD1 (5 bases). Germline lookup yields CDR1 MNHNS and CDR2 SASEGT. The CDR3 is 12 amino acids. Trimming pared 2 bases from V and 6 bases from J, leaving 7 bases between. The CDR3 protein is CASSEPGNGYTF. The CDR3 bases are TGTGCCAGCAGTGAACCAGGGAATGGCTACACCTTC.

This chain uses TRBV5-1 with TRBJ2-3; tentatively, D is TRBD2 (5 bases). V lost 3 bases and J lost 1, with 6 bases in between. The CDR3 loop spans 13 amino acids. Germline assignment: CDR1 SGHRS and CDR2 YFSETQ. In DNA form, the CDR3 reads TGCGCCAGCAGCTCACTAGGCACAGATACGCAGTATTTT. Translated: CASSSLGTDTQYF. Full variable domain (missing parts from reference TRBV5-1 and TRBJ2-3): KAGVTQTPRYLIKTRGQQVTLSCSPISGHRSVSWYQQTPGQGLQFLFEYFSETQRNKGNFPGRFSGRQFSNSRSEMNVSTLELGDSALYLCASSSLGTDTQYFGPGTRLTVL.

This clone appeared once. The gene calls are TRBV7-6 and TRBJ2-3; 12 bases map to TRBD2. The V gene end was trimmed by 6 bases and the J gene end by 0 bases; junction bases not matched to a gene: 7. This CDR3 contains 17 residues. Germline CDR1 reads SGHVS; CDR2 reads FNYEAQ. This chain's CDR3 is CASRPSGGELSTDTQYF. CDR3 coding DNA: TGTGCCAGCAGACCTAGCGGGGGGGAATTGAGCACAGATACGCAGTATTTT.

In its sample, this clone was seen once. The chain uses TRBV25-1 and TRBJ2-5; D may be TRBD1 (5 bases). This CDR3 contains 13 residues. Trimming pared 5 bases from V and 5 bases from J, leaving 12 bases between. Per the germline V gene, CDR1 is MGHDK and CDR2 is SYGVNS. The CDR3 here is CASSLAGLETQYF. The CDR3 region has the DNA TGTGCCAGCAGTCTGGCAGGGCTGGAGACCCAGTACTTC.

The chain employs TRBV5-6 and TRBJ2-5; 12 positions agree with TRBD2. CDR1 and CDR2 from the germline V gene are SGHDT and YYEEEE. J was trimmed by 4 bases and V by 4 bases; bases with no gene match: 5. The CDR3 has 15 residues. The CDR3 region is CASSTLAGGGETQYF. CDR3 in DNA: TGTGCCAGCAGCACACTAGCGGGGGGCGGAGAGACCCAGTACTTC.

The rearrangement links TRBV30 to TRBJ2-7, with a weak D call TRBD1 (6 bases). Germline CDR1 reads GTSNPN; CDR2 reads SVGIG (reference sequence). Trimming removed 0 bases from V and 3 bases from J, with 12 bases in between. The CDR3 runs to 14 residues. In nucleotides, the CDR3 is TGTGCCTGGAGTGTAGGGGGAGTCGGCTACGAGCAGTACTTC. This gives the protein CAWSVGGVGYEQYF.

CDR3 amino acids: CASSQSDGHSGNTIYF. In nucleotides, the CDR3 is TGTGCCAGCAGCCAATCTGACGGACACTCTGGAAACACCATATATTTT. The chain carries TRBV13 and TRBJ1-3; D possibly corresponds to TRBD1 (5 bases). The CDR3 runs to 16 residues. CDR1 and CDR2 (germline): PRHDT, FYEKMQ (reference sequence). Trimming left V 5 bases short and J 0 bases short, with 14 bases between.

The chain has TRBV6-1 and TRBJ1-3, with 7 positions matching TRBD1. CDR1 MNHNS and CDR2 SASEGT come from the germline V gene. The CDR3 is 13 amino acids. Trimming at V came to 3 bases and at J to 4 bases, leaving 0 bases not matched to a gene. The CDR3 loop is CASSEGQGNTIYF. CDR3 bases: TGTGCCAGCAGTGAGGGACAGGGAAACACCATATATTTT.